These 7 T cell receptor beta chains originate from one sample sequenced in a study of T cells in Graves' hyperthyroidism and ophthalmopathy. Amplification yielded TCR beta CDR3 regions, with RNA transcripts as the source. Using the HTBI primer set, a first-round RT-PCR was run on the TCR CDR3. A single record per CDR3 protein comes from TCRdb applying MiXCR to the multiplex PCR reads. Of fewer than 700,000 distinct CDR3 sequences in the sample, 17% were seen once. The sequenced sample was blood. The receptor source for this set is a woman in her late teens or twenties with Graves' ophthalmopathy.

V gene TRBV7-9 combines with J gene TRBJ2-2; 8 bases agree with TRBD2. Trimming took 2 bases from V and 0 from J; bases not matched to a gene: 8. The CDR3 has 18 residues. Per the germline V gene, CDR1 is SEHNR and CDR2 is FQNEAQ (reference sequence). CDR3 in DNA: TGTGCCAGCAGCTTATTGGGCGGGGGGCCCTCGAACACCGGGGAGCTGTTTTTT. Translation gives CASSLLGGGPSNTGELFF.

This clonotype occurred many times. This chain uses TRBV30 with TRBJ1-1, with TRBD1 as a possible D gene (6 bases). V gave up 5 bases and J gave up 4 bases, with 17 bases separating them. This CDR3 has 14 residues. Per the germline V gene, CDR1 is GTSNPN and CDR2 is SVGIG (reference sequence). CDR3 sequence (DNA): TGTGCCTGGCTACTACAGGGAGGGGGCACTGAAGCTTTCTTT. Residues: CAWLLQGGGTEAFF.

This clonotype was seen only a few times. The chain uses TRBV6-2 or TRBV6-3 and TRBJ2-1, with TRBD2 as a possible D gene (5 bases). The CDR3 length is 14 residues. V was shortened by 4 bases and J by 4 bases, with 11 bases between the two germline ends. Germline loops: CDR1 MNHEY, CDR2 SVGEGT. CDR3 residues: CASSLKDYYNEQFF. CDR3 sequence (DNA): TGTGCCAGCAGTTTAAAAGACTATTACAATGAGCAGTTCTTC.

In its sample, this clonotype was seen many times. The chain combines TRBV10-3 with TRBJ2-7; the D gene is possibly TRBD2 (5 bases). Germline loops: CDR1 ENHRY, CDR2 SYGVKD. The CDR3 extends over 13 amino acids. V lost 10 bases, J lost 0 bases, and 13 bases lay in between. CDR3 in amino acids: CATSEGSSYEQYF. CDR3 DNA: TGTGCCACCTCAGAAGGGAGCTCCTACGAGCAGTACTTC.

The chain uses TRBV20-1 and TRBJ1-6, with 7 positions matching TRBD1. V trimming: 6 bases; J trimming: 8 bases; junction bases outside the gene matches: 7. In germline, CDR1 is DFQATT, CDR2 SNEGSKA (reference sequence). The CDR3 runs to 13 residues. CDR3 DNA: TGCAGTGCCACGCAGGGGGGAGATTCACCCCTCCACTTT. Its translation: CSATQGGDSPLHF.

The chain carries TRBV28 and TRBJ1-5, with TRBD1 matching 10 bases. Germline V gives CDR1 MDHEN, CDR2 SYDVKM. The CDR3 extends over 16 amino acids. The J segment lost 11 bases and the V segment lost 2 bases, leaving 12 bases of the junction unmatched. CDR3 in DNA: TGTGCCAGCAGTTTAAGGGAGGGACAGGGGATCCCTACCCAGCATTTT. Protein: CASSLREGQGIPTQHF.

The table lists this clonotype with a few counts. This may come from a read error, since a much larger clone is one base off. The gene calls are TRBV27 and TRBJ2-7; D possibly uses TRBD1 or TRBD2 (6 bases each). The CDR3 consists of 15 residues. The germline CDR1 and CDR2 sequences are MNHEY and SMNVEV (reference sequence). CDR3 sequence reads: CANSLTGLSSYEQYF. The DNA of the CDR3 is TGTGCCAACAGTTTGACAGGACTAAGCTCCTACGAGCAGTACTTC.